One sample yielded the 7 T cell receptor beta chains listed below, sequenced in a study of radiotherapy plus CTLA-4 blockade in lung cancer. Profiling relied on immunoSEQ multiplex PCR, and the TCRdb table lists in-frame clones only, not all of them. The sample yields 50,000 to 65,000 clones, approximately 80% seen once. Specimen: peripheral blood, collected from a patient treated with radiotherapy plus ipilimumab. The source is a human donor with non-small cell lung cancer whose response to radiotherapy plus ipilimumab could not be evaluated.

This clone was detected only once. The rearrangement uses TRBV7-2 and TRBJ2-1, with D perhaps TRBD1 (5 bases). The V gene lost 1 base and the J gene lost 12 bases, with 16 bases spanning the gap. This CDR3 contains 14 residues. Germline CDR1 and CDR2: SGHTA and FQGNSA. For the CDR3, the DNA is TGTGCCAGCAGCTTAGGCAAGGACACTCCATCGCAGTTCTTC. Translating gives CASSLGKDTPSQFF.

V and J are TRBV15 and TRBJ1-6; D is unresolved. There are 13 residues in the CDR3. Trimming removed 1 base from V and 7 bases from J, with 5 bases in between. Germline V gives CDR1 LNHNV, CDR2 YYDKDF (reference sequence). The CDR3: CATSRGRNSPLHF. For the CDR3, the DNA is TGTGCCACCAGCAGAGGGAGGAATTCACCCCTCCACTTT.

This rearrangement joins TRBV5-1 to TRBJ1-5; D is possibly TRBD1 (6 bases). The CDR3 sequence is 17 residues long. The V gene lost 0 bases and the J gene lost 2 bases, with 15 bases spanning the gap. Germline CDR1 reads SGHRS; CDR2 reads YFSETQ. Here the CDR3 DNA reads TGCGCCAGCAGCTTGGGGGGATGGACAGAGGGCAATCAGCCCCAGCATTTT. As protein: CASSLGGWTEGNQPQHF.

In this sample, this clone turned up a few times. This chain joins TRBV28 and TRBJ1-1, with D perhaps matching TRBD1 (5 bases). From germline, CDR1 is MDHEN and CDR2 SYDVKM. The CDR3 runs 13 residues. The germline V and J ends were trimmed by 5 bases and 3 bases, with 10 bases remaining between them. The CDR3 loop reads CASSHRRDTEAFF. In DNA, the CDR3 is TGTGCCAGCAGTCACAGGAGAGACACTGAAGCTTTCTTT.

The chain is built from TRBV5-1 and TRBJ2-5, with TRBD1 matching 7 bases. CDR3 length equals 15 residues. Germline V gene lookup returns CDR1 SGHRS and CDR2 YFSETQ. V lost 4 bases, J lost 5 bases, and 11 bases stayed unmatched. The CDR3 bases are TGCGCCAGCAGCCGAGCCCCCGACAGGGTGGAGACCCAGTACTTC. This codes for CASSRAPDRVETQYF.

The rearrangement joins TRBV19 to TRBJ2-3, with 11 bases lining up with TRBD1. The V gene's germline CDR1 is LNHDA and CDR2 SQIVND (reference sequence). With 1 base clipped from V and 1 base from J, the junction kept 1 base outside the gene matches. There are 16 residues in the CDR3. DNA of the CDR3: TGTGCCAGTAGTATAGGGGGACAGGGGGGCACAGATACGCAGTATTTT. Its protein is CASSIGGQGGTDTQYF.

The chain uses TRBV28 and TRBJ2-4; 8 positions agree with TRBD2. CDR3 length: 15 residues. V shed 6 bases and J 0 bases; nucleotides not matched to a gene: 4. Germline V gene sequence: CDR1 MDHEN, CDR2 SYDVKM. The CDR3 DNA reads as TGTGCCAGCAGCCGTAGCGGGGTAGCCAAAAACATTCAGTACTTC. Translating gives CASSRSGVAKNIQYF.